This T cell receptor (beta chain) was documented in a study of control samples from healthy donors and cancer patients (dated by TCRdb to the early 2020s). The method behind the library was the immunoSEQ multiplex PCR assay. TCRdb re-hosts the immuneACCESS table, in-frame sequences only. Its copies lack some clones; in the studies checked, an unresolved V gene accounts for under half of them, and the cause for the rest is not known. The sample table lists approximately 150,000 clones, roughly 90% of them with a count of one. The top ten clonotypes cover roughly 8% of the sample. Worth noting for this clone: Its antigen target is currently unknown. The sample holds no much larger clone one base away, and base qualities are not on file.

V is clipped by 4 bases and J by 2 bases, and the sequence between their germline boundaries is 9 bases long. CDR1 and CDR2 are read off the germline V gene as SQVTM and ANQGSEA. Including cysteine and phenylalanine, the CDR3 has 13 amino acids. Left in the record is the CDR3 DNA by itself, 39 bases read in frame from the first base. The receptor was derived from a man aged 50 to 59 with head and neck cancer. Sequencing was performed on PBMCs. The V gene is TRBV29-1 and the J gene is TRBJ1-5, with the identity of the D gene unclear. The bases are TGCAGCGTTGGGGGTATCGGCAATCAGCCCCAGCATTTT. Its coded protein is CSVGGIGNQPQHF. The full variable domain, completed from the reference TRBV29-1 and TRBJ1-5 proteins outside the CDR3, reads SAVISQKPSRDICQRGTSLTIQCQVDSQVTMMFWYRQQPGQSLTLIATANQGSEATYESGFVIDKFPISRPNLTFSTLTVSNMSPEDSSIYLCSVGGIGNQPQHFGDGTRLSIL.